The subject of this entry is one T cell receptor (beta chain). The antigen it binds to is not known. No base quality information exists; no much larger clone differs at one position. The CDR3 runs 13 residues from the cysteine to the phenylalanine. Only the CDR3 portion is preserved as DNA: 39 bases, with reading frame beginning at the first base. The germline V gene (reference sequence) sets CDR1 to DFQATT and CDR2 to SNEGSKA. The data derive from a study of CD8 T cells in ankylosing spondylitis (dated by TCRdb to 2017 to 2019). At the level of the whole study: The study set out to find disease-linked TCR variants by profiling T cell receptor beta repertoires in ankylosing spondylitis patients and healthy donors. In total, the full study cohort was made up of some 110 healthy donors and 25 or so ankylosing spondylitis patients. Peripheral blood was sampled, and synovial fluid was also collected from ankylosing spondylitis patients. Study-wide conclusions, independent of this receptor: Significant enrichment of the disease-linked clones was reported in matched synovial fluid samples from ankylosing spondylitis patients. Some motif variants had previously been reported in the synovial fluid and blood of reactive arthritis patients, which suggests shared mechanisms of disease initiation. Blood from ankylosing spondylitis patients appeared to be characterized by a TCR beta motif composed of several highly homologous amino acid variants. The disease-linked clones had a CD8+ phenotype and were found at relatively low frequencies in peripheral blood.

Sequencing relied on an Illumina HiSeq 2500. Quantitative 5'-RACE with molecular barcodes was used to prepare TCR beta libraries. The paper's processing steps were these. A new computational method based on a probabilistic model of VDJ rearrangement was used to identify disease-linked TCR variants. The public reads were quality trimmed at Q25 with fastp and then assembled into clones with MiXCR by TCRdb, keeping productive beta chains. Rows are combined by CDR3 protein, so each entry shows the most common genes and DNA. These V and J calls originate from TCRdb's pipeline instead of the authors' own analysis. The sample profile shows more than 250,000 distinct CDR3 sequences; around a tenth of them were found once. The ten largest account for about 10% of the sample.

The sequence was collected from a female donor with ankylosing spondylitis or in good health (not recorded which). In this chain, TRBV20-1 is recombined with TRBJ2-5; TRBD1 lines up with 10 middle nucleotides. The source material was blood, either unsorted or a sorted T cell fraction (not recorded which). The DNA reads as follows: TGCAGCTGGGACAGGGGCGCGGGAGAGACCCAGTACTTC. Translation gives CSWDRGAGETQYF.